The 24 T cell receptor beta chains below were found in one sample sequenced in a study of cytomegalovirus exposure and HLA in healthy donors. It was with 60 Vbeta and 13 Jbeta primers that the PCR ran. Method: immunoSEQ multiplex PCR; TCRdb's copy keeps in-frame clones and lacks some. The sample holds around 120,000 clones, 65% to 90% seen once. Sequencing was carried out using PBMCs. The receptors were gathered from a man younger than 35 in good health and CMV-seronegative.

This chain joins TRBV7-8 and TRBJ2-5, with D possibly TRBD1 on 5 matching bases. The CDR3 extends over 15 amino acids. V was pared by 1 base and J by 0 bases, with 9 bases between. Germline CDR1 is SGHVS and CDR2 is FQNEAQ. This chain's CDR3 is CASSLVPGYQETQYF. The CDR3 bases are TGTGCCAGCAGCTTAGTTCCAGGGTACCAAGAGACCCAGTACTTC.

Only one count was recorded for this clone. The chain employs TRBV30 and TRBJ1-1; no reliable D call. The germline CDR1 and CDR2 sequences are GTSNPN and SVGIG (reference sequence). The CDR3 spans 13 residues. V shed 2 bases and J shed 1 base, with 8 bases lying between them. CDR3 bases: TGTGCCTGGAGTTCTCAGGCGAACACTGAAGCTTTCTTT. Amino acid sequence: CAWSSQANTEAFF.

V gene TRBV15 combines with J gene TRBJ1-5; 12 bases align to TRBD1. Germline V CDR1 and CDR2: LNHNV, YYDKDF (reference sequence). This CDR3 spans 15 amino acids. V lost 6 bases to trimming and J lost 6 bases; unmatched junction nucleotides: 6. The CDR3, as DNA: TGTGCCACCAGTTTAGGGACAGGGGGCCTTCAGCCCCAGCATTTT. Protein sequence: CATSLGTGGLQPQHF. The full variable domain, its missing parts supplied by reference TRBV15 and TRBJ1-5, is DAMVIQNPRYQVTQFGKPVTLSCSQTLNHNVMYWYQQKSSQAPKLLFHYYDKDFNNEADTPDNFQSRRPNTSFCFLDIRSPGLGDTAMYLCATSLGTGGLQPQHFGDGTRLSIL.

The chain couples TRBV4-1 to TRBJ1-2; 7 bases map to TRBD1. Germline assignment: CDR1 MGHRA and CDR2 YSYEKL. The trim removed 1 base at V and 4 bases at J, leaving 9 bases unmatched. The CDR3 sequence is 16 residues long. The CDR3 nucleotides are TGCGCCAGCAGCCAAGTCGGACAGGCGAGATTCTATGGCTACACCTTC. Residues: CASSQVGQARFYGYTF.

This rearrangement joins TRBV6-5 to TRBJ2-5; TRBD1 aligns across 7 bases. CDR1 MNHEY and CDR2 SVGAGI come from the germline V gene. J lost 4 bases, V lost 6 bases, and 8 bases had no gene match. The CDR3 is 14 amino acids. CDR3 sequence: CASRNQAGGETQYF. CDR3 nucleotides: TGTGCCAGCAGAAACCAAGCAGGGGGAGAGACCCAGTACTTC.

The chain couples TRBV5-1 to TRBJ2-5, with a tentative D call TRBD2 (5 bases). V shed 0 bases and J shed 3 bases, with 6 bases lying between them. This CDR3 is built from 13 residues. Germline V gene data show CDR1 as SGHRS and CDR2 as YFSETQ. The CDR3 nucleotides read TGCGCCAGCAGCTTGGTACTAGAAGAGACCCAGTACTTC. Translation: CASSLVLEETQYF.

The rearrangement uses TRBV10-2 and TRBJ2-3, with 9 bases lining up with TRBD2. With 2 bases clipped from V and 8 bases from J, the junction kept 11 bases outside the gene matches. This CDR3 contains 16 residues. The germline V gene encodes CDR1 WSHSY and CDR2 SAAADI. CDR3 nucleotide sequence: TGCGCCAGCAGTGAGCTAAGCGGGGGGCTTTCCGGTACGCAGTATTTT. This encodes CASSELSGGLSGTQYF.

The chain links TRBV10-3 to TRBJ1-1; 9 nucleotides align to TRBD1. The CDR3 covers 13 residues. Germline trimming cut 9 bases from V and 5 bases from J; bases unmatched to any gene: 7. Germline CDR1 is ENHRY and CDR2 is SYGVKD. CDR3 loop: CAITGTGLTEAFF. As DNA, the CDR3 is TGTGCCATAACCGGGACAGGGCTAACTGAAGCTTTCTTT.

The table lists this clone with a count of one. V is TRBV2 and J is TRBJ1-5; D might be TRBD1 (5 bases). The CDR3 loop spans 12 amino acids. V lost 7 bases and J lost 6, with 10 bases in between. CDR1 is SNHLY, CDR2 FYNNEI, per germline. Here the CDR3 reads CASTREGQPQHF. The CDR3 DNA sequence: TGTGCCAGCACCAGGGAAGGTCAGCCCCAGCATTTT.

This clone was counted a single time. The chain is built from TRBV30 and TRBJ1-5; D not certain. Germline V gene lookup returns CDR1 GTSNPN and CDR2 SVGIG (reference sequence). The V end lost 2 bases, the J end lost 4 bases, and 9 bases lay between the germline ends. The CDR3 runs 13 residues. The CDR3 protein is CAWSRQANQPQHF. CDR3 bases: TGTGCCTGGAGTCGGCAGGCAAATCAGCCCCAGCATTTT.

The V call is TRBV19, the J call TRBJ2-3; 8 bases line up with TRBD2. CDR3 length equals 15 residues. The V and J ends lost 7 bases and 6 bases, in that order; junction bases with no gene match: 12. CDR1 LNHDA and CDR2 SQIVND come from the germline V gene (reference sequence). CDR3 sequence reads: CASTPISGGSDTQYF. The CDR3 nucleotides are TGTGCCAGTACTCCAATCAGCGGGGGATCTGATACGCAGTATTTT. Together with reference TRBV19 and TRBJ2-3, the CDR3 gives the full variable domain: DGGITQSPKYLFRKEGQNVTLSCEQNLNHDAMYWYRQDPGQGLRLIYYSQIVNDFQKGDIAEGYSVSREKKESFPLTVTSAQKNPTAFYLCASTPISGGSDTQYFGPGTRLTVL.

The rearrangement uses TRBV5-6 and TRBJ2-2; D not certain. Germline CDR1 SGHDT, CDR2 YYEEEE. This CDR3 comprises 15 residues. Deletions cut 4 bases from V and 0 bases from J, with 10 bases between. The CDR3 protein is CASSHFKANTGELFF. CDR3 in DNA: TGTGCCAGCAGCCACTTTAAAGCGAACACCGGGGAGCTGTTTTTT.

This clone was observed a few times. The chain uses TRBV30 and TRBJ1-5, with D perhaps TRBD1 (5 bases). The CDR3 covers 15 residues. Germline lookup yields CDR1 GTSNPN and CDR2 SVGIG (reference sequence). The V and J ends lost 7 bases and 4 bases respectively, with 20 bases between them. The CDR3 loop is CASATGTYLNQPQHF. The CDR3 DNA follows: TGTGCCTCAGCCACCGGGACTTACCTTAATCAGCCCCAGCATTTT.

The J gene is TRBJ1-1, the V gene TRBV28, with TRBD1 matching 7 bases. This CDR3 has 14 amino acids. The V gene's germline CDR1 is MDHEN and CDR2 SYDVKM. V lost 8 bases, J lost 0 bases, and 6 bases stayed unmatched. The CDR3 region has the DNA TGTGCCAGCTCCGGGACAGTTATGAACACTGAAGCTTTCTTT. Translated, it gives CASSGTVMNTEAFF.

Note on this clone: The junction differs from germline at one of its ends, possibly a read error. For the CDR3, the DNA is TGTGCCAGCAGAGAAGACAGGCCTAATCAGCCCCAGCATTTT. Protein: CASREDRPNQPQHF. The gene calls are TRBV2 and TRBJ1-5; D is possibly TRBD1 (6 bases). The CDR3 runs 14 residues. Looked up from germline, CDR1 is SNHLY and CDR2 is FYNNEI.

This chain uses TRBV11-3 with TRBJ2-1; TRBD1 matches at 7 bases. Germline CDR1 is SGHNT and CDR2 is YENEEA. This CDR3 comprises 15 residues. The J segment lost 2 bases and the V segment lost 0 bases, leaving 1 base of the junction unmatched. The CDR3 coding sequence is TGTGCCAGCAGCTTAGATCAGGGGGCCTACAATGAGCAGTTCTTC. Translation: CASSLDQGAYNEQFF. Full variable domain (outside the CDR3, taken from reference TRBV11-3 and TRBJ2-1): EAGVVQSPRYKIIEKKQPVAFWCNPISGHNTLYWYLQNLGQGPELLIRYENEEAVDDSQLPKDRFSAERLKGVDSTLKIQPAELGDSAVYLCASSLDQGAYNEQFFGPGTRLTVL.

A few counts support this clone. The CDR3 DNA sequence: TGTGCCAGCAGCTTCACAGGGAGCGGTGAAGCTTTCTTT. Translated: CASSFTGSGEAFF. The chain uses TRBV5-6 and TRBJ1-1, with a tentative D call TRBD1 (6 bases). This CDR3 has 13 amino acids. Trimming removed 2 bases at V and 7 bases at J, with 12 bases between. Per germline, CDR1 SGHDT and CDR2 YYEEEE.

The gene calls are TRBV4-3 and TRBJ2-4; a possible D gene is TRBD2 (5 bases). This CDR3 region has 15 residues. Trimming removed 0 bases from V and 9 bases from J, with 15 bases in between. Germline V gene data show CDR1 as LGHNA and CDR2 as YSLEER. CDR3 region: CASSQDRAGMGIQYF. DNA of the CDR3: TGCGCCAGCAGCCAAGATCGTGCGGGTATGGGCATTCAGTACTTC.

The J gene is TRBJ1-2, the V gene TRBV2, with 7 positions matching TRBD1. V lost 8 bases, J lost 8 bases, and 8 bases stayed unmatched. In germline, CDR1 is SNHLY, CDR2 FYNNEI. This CDR3 region has 12 residues. The CDR3 nucleotides read TGTGCCAGCGGACAGGAATTAGAGGGCTACACCTTC. Residues: CASGQELEGYTF.

In this sample, this clone turned up once. The chain has TRBV6-5 and TRBJ2-1; TRBD1 matches at 8 bases. This CDR3 region has 15 residues. Germline V gene sequence: CDR1 MNHEY, CDR2 SVGAGI. V lost 6 bases, J lost 6 bases, and 10 bases stayed unmatched. CDR3 sequence reads: CASSLDRERRNEQFF. The CDR3 DNA follows: TGTGCCAGCAGCTTGGACAGGGAAAGACGCAATGAGCAGTTCTTC.

The rearrangement links TRBV7-2 to TRBJ2-7; weak D call: TRBD1 (5 bases). The V end was cut by 3 bases, the J end by 6 bases, with 12 bases between. The CDR3 is made up of 13 amino acids. Germline V CDR1 and CDR2: SGHTA, FQGNSA. The CDR3 loop is CASSFETGREQYF. CDR3 nucleotides: TGTGCCAGCAGCTTCGAAACAGGACGCGAGCAGTACTTC.

V gene TRBV20-1 combines with J gene TRBJ1-1, with a weak D call TRBD1 (5 bases). There are 11 residues in the CDR3. Deletions cut 3 bases from V and 11 bases from J, with 13 bases between. Germline assignment: CDR1 DFQATT and CDR2 SNEGSKA (reference sequence). CDR3 DNA: TGCAGTGCTAGCACTTCAGGGATGGCTTTCTTT. It encodes CSASTSGMAFF.

The gene calls are TRBV15 and TRBJ2-7; weak D call: TRBD1 (5 bases). The germline V gene encodes CDR1 LNHNV and CDR2 YYDKDF (reference sequence). Trimming removed 2 bases from V and 6 bases from J, with 11 bases in between. This CDR3 region has 13 residues. CDR3 bases: TGTGCCACCAGCAGAACCAGGGAAACCGAGCAGTACTTC. It encodes CATSRTRETEQYF. The full variable domain, rest sourced from reference TRBV15 and TRBJ2-7, is DAMVIQNPRYQVTQFGKPVTLSCSQTLNHNVMYWYQQKSSQAPKLLFHYYDKDFNNEADTPDNFQSRRPNTSFCFLDIRSPGLGDTAMYLCATSRTRETEQYFGPGTRLTVT.

V and J are TRBV27 and TRBJ1-5; TRBD1 matches at 8 bases. The V and J ends lost 6 bases and 6 bases, in that order; junction bases with no gene match: 4. There are 13 residues in the CDR3. The germline V gene encodes CDR1 MNHEY and CDR2 SMNVEV (reference sequence). The CDR3 protein is CASRSQGAQPQHF. CDR3 nucleotides: TGTGCCAGCAGGTCTCAGGGGGCTCAGCCCCAGCATTTT.